Listed below are T cell receptor beta chains from one sample, sequenced in a study of vaccination and CD4 T cells after COVID-19. TCRdb called the PCR reads again in MiXCR, with one record for every CDR3 protein. Here the sample spans several thousand distinct CDR3 sequences, 60% to 75% being singletons. No antigen has been identified for these receptors. The sequencing sample was made of CD4+ T cells from blood, cultured in vitro. The source is a human donor who had recovered from COVID-19. Each CDR3 is given with its conserved first and last residue. The D gene is left open where the match is weak. Expanded clones get a size class; other rows say once, few or many, or leave the size out.

d_call	v_call	clone_size	j_call	cdr3_aa	cdr3_nt
TRBD1	TRBV7-3	NA	TRBJ1-1	CASSSGTGDAFF	TGTGCCAGCAGCTCAGGGACAGGCGACGCTTTCTTT
NA	TRBV7-2	NA	TRBJ1-5	CASSPSILGRIPASNQPQHF	TGTGCCAGCAGCCCATCCATCCTGGGCAGGATTCCCGCAAGCAATCAGCCCCAGCATTTT
NA	TRBV20-1	NA	TRBJ1-2	CSAGSVRINSNYGYTF	TGCAGTGCTGGAAGCGTCAGGATTAACTCTAACTATGGCTACACCTTC
NA	TRBV5-4	NA	TRBJ1-2	CASSLEVQGRVYTF	TGTGCCAGCAGCTTGGAGGTCCAGGGTCGAGTCTACACCTTC
NA	TRBV6-2/TRBV6-3	NA	TRBJ2-2	CASRIGGFTGELFF	TGTGCCAGCAGAATAGGAGGGTTCACCGGGGAGCTGTTTTTT
TRBD1	TRBV12-3/TRBV12-4	NA	TRBJ1-5	CASSSSNRGQPQHF	TGTGCCAGCAGTTCCTCCAACAGGGGTCAGCCCCAGCATTTT
NA	TRBV20-1	NA	TRBJ1-6	CSASDSTSRSSPLHF	TGCAGTGCTAGCGACAGCACAAGCCGGAGTTCACCCCTCCACTTT
TRBD1	TRBV7-2	NA	TRBJ1-5	CASSPANFPGQGKPQHF	TGTGCCAGCAGCCCAGCCAATTTTCCGGGACAGGGGAAGCCCCAGCATTTT
NA	TRBV5-1	NA	TRBJ1-6	CASSLSQYNSPLHF	TGCGCCAGCAGCTTGTCACAATATAATTCACCCCTCCACTTT
NA	TRBV7-9	NA	TRBJ1-5	CASSSKGSPNQPQHF	TGTGCCAGCAGCTCAAAGGGTAGCCCCAATCAGCCCCAGCATTTT
NA	TRBV7-9	NA	TRBJ1-5	CASSENLGQPQHF	TGTGCCAGCAGCGAAAATCTGGGACAGCCCCAGCATTTT
TRBD2	TRBV25-1	once	TRBJ2-7	CASSEYRGGSIYEQYF	TGTGCCAGCAGTGAATATCGCGGGGGAAGTATCTACGAGCAGTACTTC
NA	TRBV5-3	NA	TRBJ1-2	CARVVRDLDGYTF	TGTGCCAGGGTGGTCAGGGATCTGGATGGCTACACCTTC
NA	TRBV20-1	NA	TRBJ1-1	CSASSGAGNTEAFF	TGCAGTGCTAGTTCCGGTGCAGGGAACACTGAAGCTTTCTTT
TRBD1	TRBV5-5	NA	TRBJ2-3	CASSLGTGLSTDTQYF	TGTGCCAGCAGCCTGGGGACAGGTCTAAGCACAGATACGCAGTATTTT
NA	TRBV7-9	NA	TRBJ2-5	CASTLVGGTVETQYF	TGTGCCAGCACACTTGTGGGAGGGACAGTCGAGACCCAGTACTTC
NA	TRBV20-1	NA	TRBJ1-2	CSARDERVVGGYTF	TGCAGTGCTAGAGATGAGAGGGTGGTTGGCGGCTACACCTTC
NA	TRBV7-9	NA	TRBJ2-1	CASSLGGDEQFF	TGTGCCAGCAGCTTAGGGGGGGATGAGCAGTTCTTC
NA	TRBV2	few	TRBJ1-2	CASTGNRAYGYTF	TGTGCCAGCACCGGAAACAGGGCCTATGGCTACACCTTC
NA	TRBV7-2	NA	TRBJ2-5	CASSLEGGPETQYF	TGTGCCAGCAGCTTAGAGGGGGGCCCCGAGACCCAGTACTTC
NA	TRBV2	medium-sized	TRBJ1-6	CASSEDRYVTLHF	TGTGCCAGCAGTGAAGATAGATACGTCACCCTCCACTTT
NA	TRBV27	NA	TRBJ1-5	CASSLTQTLSNQPQHF	TGTGCCAGCAGTTTGACCCAAACCCTGAGCAATCAGCCCCAGCATTTT
NA	TRBV20-1	NA	TRBJ1-1	CSARPTGKWAFF	TGCAGTGCTAGACCTACAGGGAAGTGGGCTTTCTTT
NA	TRBV6-1	NA	TRBJ2-6	CASRPGEVNVLTF	TGTGCCAGCAGGCCGGGAGAGGTCAACGTCCTGACTTTC
NA	TRBV24-1	NA	TRBJ1-5	CATSDGGQPQHF	TGTGCCACCAGTGATGGGGGACAGCCCCAGCATTTT
NA	TRBV12-3/TRBV12-4	NA	TRBJ1-5	CASSPTVSNQPQHF	TGTGCCAGCAGTCCTACAGTTAGCAATCAGCCCCAGCATTTT
TRBD1	TRBV10-3	NA	TRBJ1-2	CAISSGTVYGYTF	TGTGCCATCAGTTCGGGGACAGTATATGGCTACACCTTC
NA	TRBV12-1	NA	TRBJ1-1	CASSFPRLGTEAFF	TGTGCCAGCAGCTTCCCTAGACTTGGCACTGAAGCTTTCTTT
TRBD2	TRBV20-1	few	TRBJ2-7	CSATSGGYEQYF	TGCAGTGCTACTAGCGGGGGCTACGAGCAGTACTTC
TRBD1	TRBV20-1	NA	TRBJ1-5	CSAREQGASQPQHF	TGCAGTGCTAGGGAACAGGGGGCCTCCCAGCCCCAGCATTTT
NA	TRBV7-3	once	TRBJ1-6	CASSKRLGDSPLHF	TGTGCCAGCAGCAAACGACTTGGGGATTCACCCCTCCACTTT
TRBD1	TRBV7-9	once	TRBJ1-1	CASSPQTGLNTEAFF	TGTGCCAGCAGCCCCCAGACAGGGTTAAACACTGAAGCTTTCTTT
NA	TRBV6-1	NA	TRBJ1-1	CASSSTLNTEAFF	TGTGCCAGCAGTAGTACACTTAACACTGAAGCTTTCTTT
NA	TRBV20-1	once	TRBJ2-5	CSARVRARGKETQYF	TGCAGTGCTAGAGTTAGGGCGCGCGGCAAAGAGACCCAGTACTTC
TRBD1	TRBV15	NA	TRBJ2-3	CAIRRTGGETDTQYF	TGTGCCATTCGGCGGACAGGGGGCGAAACAGATACGCAGTATTTT
NA	TRBV27	NA	TRBJ2-3	CASSLTGGTPTTYF	TGTGCCAGCAGCCTAACCGGGGGAACTCCCACGACATATTTT
NA	TRBV10-3	NA	TRBJ2-7	CAIRQVSPYEQYF	TGTGCCATCAGACAGGTATCTCCCTACGAGCAGTACTTC
NA	TRBV15	NA	TRBJ1-1	CATSSGGLDTEAFF	TGTGCCACCAGCAGCGGGGGGCTCGACACTGAAGCTTTCTTT
TRBD1	TRBV19	NA	TRBJ1-2	CASRRTGVEGYTF	TGTGCCAGTAGGCGAACAGGGGTAGAAGGCTACACCTTC
NA	TRBV19	once	TRBJ2-7	CARTGGYEQYF	TGTGCCAGGACTGGGGGCTACGAGCAGTACTTC
TRBD1	TRBV7-9	NA	TRBJ1-3	CASSPSTGTGNTIYF	TGTGCCAGCAGCCCATCGACAGGGACTGGAAACACCATATATTTT
TRBD1	TRBV10-3	large	TRBJ1-2	CAISDGQGGYGYTF	TGTGCCATCAGTGATGGACAGGGGGGCTATGGCTACACCTTC
NA	TRBV10-3	NA	TRBJ2-5	CAISEGFRGAQETQYF	TGTGCCATCAGTGAGGGGTTCCGGGGGGCCCAAGAGACCCAGTACTTC
NA	TRBV5-1	NA	TRBJ2-3	CASSAADPRTDTQYF	TGCGCCAGCAGCGCCGCCGATCCCCGGACAGATACGCAGTATTTT
TRBD2	TRBV15	NA	TRBJ2-7	CATASVWGGNPYEQYF	TGTGCCACGGCTTCGGTATGGGGGGGGAACCCCTACGAGCAGTACTTC
TRBD2	TRBV20-1	NA	TRBJ2-5	CSAREPIGIRASGGRQETQYF	TGCAGTGCTAGAGAGCCGATCGGGATCCGGGCTAGCGGGGGACGCCAAGAGACCCAGTACTTC